These T cell receptor beta chains were read from a single sample in a study of blood T cell repertoires in COVID-19. Sequencing used immunoSEQ multiplex PCR; TCRdb keeps in-frame clones, though not all of them. The sample lists over 150,000 clones, roughly 81% occurring once. The sample was peripheral blood. These receptor sequences come from a woman of 80 years or more with COVID-19, enrolled during active disease. Each CDR3 is given with its conserved first and last residue. A D gene is named only where the DNA matches it firmly. The listing skips clone size in some rows; elsewhere it reads once, few, many or a size class.

j_call	v_call	d_call	clone_size	cdr3_aa	cdr3_nt
TRBJ2-3	TRBV24-1	TRBD1	-	CATSYRGDTQYF	TGTGCCACCAGTTACAGGGGGGATACGCAGTATTTT
TRBJ2-5	TRBV5-6	-	-	CASSRAGARFETQYF	TGTGCCAGCAGCCGCGCAGGGGCGCGGTTTGAGACCCAGTACTTC
TRBJ1-2	TRBV15	TRBD1	-	CATSGLYRGLHGYTF	TGTGCCACCAGCGGGTTGTACAGGGGTCTGCACGGCTACACCTTC
TRBJ1-1	TRBV6-5	-	-	CASSLIRTEAFF	TGTGCCAGCAGCCTTATCAGAACTGAAGCTTTCTTT
TRBJ2-3	TRBV19	TRBD1	few	CASSSWDRASTDTQYF	TGTGCCAGTAGTAGCTGGGACAGGGCATCTACAGATACGCAGTATTTT
TRBJ2-1	TRBV7-2	-	-	CASSLRRGENEQFF	TGTGCCAGCAGCTTAAGGAGGGGCGAAAATGAGCAGTTCTTC
TRBJ2-5	TRBV6-4	-	-	CASSAQGGAETQYF	TGTGCCAGCAGTGCCCAAGGTGGGGCCGAGACCCAGTACTTC
TRBJ2-1	TRBV5-1	TRBD2	few	CASSFLAGVNEQFF	TGCGCCAGCAGCTTTCTAGCGGGAGTGAATGAGCAGTTCTTC
TRBJ2-7	TRBV28	-	-	CASSLYSRQPPYEQYF	TGTGCCAGCAGTTTATATTCCCGACAACCCCCCTACGAGCAGTACTTC
TRBJ1-2	TRBV28	-	-	CASSLYTGLYGYTF	TGTGCCAGCAGTCTCTATACAGGGCTCTATGGCTACACCTTC
TRBJ2-3	TRBV7-2	-	once	CASSSLADTQYF	TGTGCCAGCAGCTCCTTAGCAGATACGCAGTATTTT
TRBJ2-3	TRBV5-1	-	-	CASQPAGAADTQYF	TGCGCCAGCCAGCCGGCAGGGGCGGCAGATACGCAGTATTTT
TRBJ2-7	TRBV27	TRBD2	-	CASSLIGLAGGQYF	TGTGCCAGCAGTCTGATCGGACTAGCAGGCGGGCAGTACTTC
TRBJ2-2	TRBV28	-	-	CASSSPVTGELFF	TGTGCCAGCAGTTCCCCGGTCACCGGGGAGCTGTTTTTT
TRBJ1-1	TRBV15	-	once	CATSRVREASEAFF	TGTGCCACCAGCAGAGTAAGGGAGGCGTCTGAAGCTTTCTTT
TRBJ1-5	TRBV5-6	-	-	CASSLGGGNQPQHF	TGTGCCAGCAGCCTAGGGGGAGGCAATCAGCCCCAGCATTTT
TRBJ1-3	TRBV11-2	-	once	CASSPGVNTIYF	TGTGCCAGCAGCCCGGGGGTGAACACCATATATTTT
TRBJ2-5	TRBV10-3	-	-	CAISEYPGVADTQYF	TGTGCCATCAGTGAATACCCGGGGGTGGCTGACACCCAGTACTTC
TRBJ2-5	TRBV4-3	TRBD2	-	CASSQDGGGGGAKTQYF	TGCGCCAGCAGCCAAGATGGGGGCGGCGGGGGGGCGAAGACCCAGTACTTC
TRBJ1-1	TRBV10-1	-	-	CASQMDQGLGWDTEAFF	TGCGCCAGTCAAATGGACCAGGGCCTAGGGTGGGACACTGAAGCTTTCTTT
TRBJ2-3	TRBV13	TRBD2	-	CASSLVLAGATDTQYF	TGTGCCAGCAGCTTAGTCCTAGCGGGAGCTACAGATACGCAGTATTTT
TRBJ1-1	TRBV19	TRBD1	-	CASSPNRGLGTEAFF	TGTGCCAGTAGCCCTAACAGGGGGCTTGGCACTGAAGCTTTCTTT
TRBJ1-2	TRBV18	TRBD1	-	CASSPGQISYYGYTF	TGTGCCAGCTCACCGGGACAGATTTCTTACTATGGCTACACCTTC
TRBJ1-1	TRBV2	TRBD1	-	CASSPPPGTGNTEAFF	TGTGCCAGCAGTCCGCCACCCGGGACAGGGAACACTGAAGCTTTCTTT
TRBJ2-5	TRBV10-1	-	few	CASSEDPGPETQYF	TGCGCCAGCAGTGAGGACCCAGGGCCAGAGACCCAGTACTTC
TRBJ2-7	TRBV18	TRBD2	-	CASSPPMGLAREQYF	TGTGCCAGCTCACCACCAATGGGACTAGCTCGCGAGCAGTACTTC
TRBJ1-1	TRBV7-2	-	-	CASSSAFLGRTEAFF	TGTGCCAGCAGCTCCGCTTTTCTAGGTCGGACTGAAGCTTTCTTT
TRBJ2-7	TRBV2	TRBD1	-	CASRWDRDTYEQYF	TGTGCCAGCAGATGGGACAGGGACACCTACGAGCAGTACTTC
TRBJ2-3	TRBV7-3	TRBD2	-	CASSRGGWDYHSQYF	TGTGCCAGCAGCCGCGGGGGTTGGGATTACCATTCGCAGTATTTT